This passage covers 26 T cell receptor beta chains from one sample sequenced in a study of T-cell memory formation after mild COVID-19. Via MiXCR, TCRdb re-called the 5' RACE reads, giving one row per CDR3 protein. Among fewer than 250,000 distinct CDR3 sequences listed, about 10% were seen once. Sequencing was carried out using PBMCs or a T cell subset sorted from them (not recorded which). These receptors came from a man between 18 and 35 years old who had mild COVID-19 (a few samples of this study predate the infection). Cell type and time point are not known.

A single count supports this clonotype. The CDR3 sequence: CASSYSTGPGGTQYF. For the CDR3, the DNA is TGTGCCAGCAGTTACTCGACAGGGCCAGGCGGGACCCAGTACTTC. J is TRBJ2-5 and V is TRBV6-2 or TRBV6-3; 7 nucleotides agree with TRBD1. Germline assignment: CDR1 MNHEY and CDR2 SVGEGT. V shed 0 bases and J 7 bases; nucleotides not matched to a gene: 8. The CDR3 contains 15 residues.

This clonotype was observed a few times. This rearrangement joins TRBV3-1 to TRBJ1-4; the match to TRBD1 covers 8 bases. With V trimmed by 2 bases and J by 8 bases, 4 bases remained unmatched. Per the germline V gene, CDR1 is LGHDT and CDR2 is YNNKEL (reference sequence). The CDR3 runs to 14 residues. Here the CDR3 DNA reads TGTGCCAGCAGCCAACAGGGGGCTTTCGAAAAACTGTTTTTT. Protein sequence: CASSQQGAFEKLFF.

Comments on this clonotype: At one boundary the junction diverges from the germline segment, which might be a read error. V gene TRBV7-2 combines with J gene TRBJ2-1, with 8 positions matching TRBD2. CDR3 size: 13 residues. Germline CDR1 SGHTA, CDR2 FQGNSA. Written as DNA, the CDR3 is TGTGCCAGCACGACTAGTTGGCGGGGGGACCCGCTCTTC. Translating gives CASTTSWRGDPLF.

The chain carries TRBV5-5 and TRBJ2-7, with D uncertain. V was trimmed by 2 bases and J by 1 base, leaving 7 bases between them. The CDR3 has 13 amino acids. The germline CDR1 and CDR2 sequences are SGHKS and YYEKEE (reference sequence). The CDR3 region has the DNA TGTGCCAGCAGCTTTGACTTATCCTACGAGCAGTACTTC. As protein: CASSFDLSYEQYF. Complete variable domain (other parts from reference TRBV5-5 and TRBJ2-7): DAGVTQSPTHLIKTRGQQVTLRCSPISGHKSVSWYQQVLGQGPQFIFQYYEKEERGRGNFPDRFSARQFPNYSSELNVNALLLGDSALYLCASSFDLSYEQYFGPGTRLTVT.

This clonotype was seen a few times. This chain uses TRBV15 with TRBJ2-7; perhaps TRBD1 as D (5 bases). This CDR3 is 11 amino acids long. Germline V gene lookup returns CDR1 LNHNV and CDR2 YYDKDF (reference sequence). The CDR3 reads CATSRDQGKFV. The CDR3 DNA sequence: TGTGCCACCAGCAGAGATCAGGGAAAGTTCGTC.

This clonotype occurred a few times. The V gene is TRBV27, the J gene TRBJ2-1; D is unresolved. Trimming removed 0 bases from V and 0 bases from J, with 9 bases in between. Germline CDR1 reads MNHEY; CDR2 reads SMNVEV (reference sequence). The CDR3 extends over 16 amino acids. The CDR3 DNA reads as TGTGCCAGCAGTTTATCGATAGTTAGCTCCTACAATGAGCAGTTCTTC. Translated, it gives CASSLSIVSSYNEQFF.

This clonotype came up a few times. The V gene is TRBV6-5, the J gene TRBJ2-7, with TRBD1 matching 10 bases. Germline CDR1 is MNHEY and CDR2 is SVGAGI. V was clipped by 4 bases and J by 5 bases; unmatched bases: 8. The CDR3 covers 15 residues. The chain's CDR3 is CASSSSGTGAHEQYF. The CDR3 coding sequence is TGTGCCAGCAGTTCCTCCGGGACAGGGGCCCACGAGCAGTACTTC.

The chain recombines TRBV6-5 with TRBJ2-7; 7 nucleotides match TRBD1. V shed 4 bases, J shed 3 bases, and the junction held 9 bases outside the gene matches. There are 15 residues in the CDR3. From germline, CDR1 is MNHEY and CDR2 SVGAGI. CDR3 DNA sequence: TGTGCCAGCAGTTCCCCCCGGACAGGCCACTACGAGCAGTACTTC. Its protein is CASSSPRTGHYEQYF.

A few counts support this clonotype. The gene calls are TRBV5-1 and TRBJ2-2; D may be TRBD1 or TRBD2 (5 bases each). Trimming left V 1 base short and J 0 bases short, with 7 bases between. CDR3 size: 15 residues. Germline V gene sequence: CDR1 SGHRS, CDR2 YFSETQ. CDR3 protein: CASSLKGPNTGELFF. CDR3 coding DNA: TGCGCCAGCAGCTTGAAGGGACCGAACACCGGGGAGCTGTTTTTT.

This clonotype has more than one count but fewer than ten. This rearrangement joins TRBV7-3 to TRBJ2-1; 9 bases agree with TRBD2. With V trimmed by 2 bases and J by 7 bases, 6 bases remained unmatched. There are 15 residues in the CDR3. CDR1 and CDR2 (germline): SGHTA, FQGTGA. The CDR3 DNA reads as TGTGCCAGCAGCTTAGATGCGCTAGCGGGGAATGAGCAGTTCTTC. Its translation: CASSLDALAGNEQFF. Full variable domain (remainder filled in from reference TRBV7-3 and TRBJ2-1): GAGVSQTPSNKVTEKGKYVELRCDPISGHTALYWYRQSLGQGPEFLIYFQGTGAADDSGLPNDRFFAVRPEGSVSTLKIQRTERGDSAVYLCASSLDALAGNEQFFGPGTRLTVL.

This clonotype was picked up a small number of times. The chain employs TRBV15 and TRBJ2-1; 8 nucleotides align to TRBD2. The CDR3 loop spans 15 amino acids. Germline trimming cut 0 bases from V and 5 bases from J; bases unmatched to any gene: 3. Germline CDR1 and CDR2: LNHNV and YYDKDF (reference sequence). CDR3 coding DNA: TGTGCCACCAGCAGAGAGCGGGGGGCGAACAATGAGCAGTTCTTC. Amino acids: CATSRERGANNEQFF.

This clonotype appeared a few times. V is TRBV19 and J is TRBJ1-6, with a weak D call TRBD1 (5 bases). CDR3 length equals 16 residues. CDR1 is LNHDA, CDR2 SQIVND, per germline (reference sequence). The V gene lost 3 bases and the J gene lost 6 bases, with 15 bases spanning the gap. CDR3 DNA sequence: TGTGCCAGTAGTATGGTTTTTGGGACTACTAATTCACCCCTCCACTTT. This encodes CASSMVFGTTNSPLHF.

This clonotype was counted between two and nine times. The conserved final phenylalanine or tryptophan is absent from the CDR3, which likely points to a read error. The DNA is omitted, as the CDR3 cannot be located on it reliably, and the CDR3 follows TCRdb's listing. The chain joins TRBV6-5 to TRBJ1-1. Per the germline V gene, CDR1 is MNHEY and CDR2 is SVGAGI. The CDR3 is 10 residues long, ends included. The CDR3 loop is CASSYQGGPC.

This clonotype occurred many times. The V call is TRBV20-1, the J call TRBJ1-5, with a weak D call TRBD1 (5 bases). The V end lost 6 bases, the J end lost 9 bases, and 18 bases lay between the germline ends. CDR1 is DFQATT, CDR2 SNEGSKA, per germline (reference sequence). The CDR3 runs 13 residues. CDR3 region: CSAHEGPGGPQHF. The CDR3 DNA is TGCAGTGCCCATGAGGGGCCCGGAGGGCCCCAGCATTTT.

The rearrangement joins TRBV6-2 or TRBV6-3 to TRBJ1-2; D unresolved. The V gene's germline CDR1 is MNHEY and CDR2 SVGEGT. The CDR3 runs to 13 residues. Trimming shortened V by 4 bases and J by 1 base, and 7 bases separated the two germline ends. CDR3 region: CASSSSFNYGYTF. The CDR3 DNA is TGTGCCAGCAGTTCGTCCTTTAACTATGGCTACACCTTC.

The chain carries TRBV28 and TRBJ1-1; weak D call: TRBD1 (5 bases). V shed 5 bases and J shed 9 bases, with 7 bases lying between them. The V gene's germline CDR1 is MDHEN and CDR2 SYDVKM. The CDR3 totals 10 residues. The CDR3 DNA sequence: TGTGCCAGCAGTCACAGGCAAGCTTTCTTT. It codes for CASSHRQAFF.

The chain has TRBV4-3 and TRBJ1-5; 7 nucleotides agree with TRBD1. V trimming: 0 bases; J trimming: 6 bases; junction bases outside the gene matches: 5. The CDR3 has 15 amino acids. Germline CDR1 LGHNA, CDR2 YSLEER. The CDR3 region has the DNA TGCGCCAGCAGCCAAGATGGTCAGGGGGGTCAGCCCCAGCATTTT. This translates into CASSQDGQGGQPQHF.

The V call is TRBV6-2 or TRBV6-3, the J call TRBJ1-4; D not certain. CDR1 and CDR2 (germline): MNHEY, SVGEGT. The length of the CDR3 is 13 residues. V was trimmed by 5 bases and J by 8 bases, leaving 12 bases between them. The CDR3 DNA reads as TGTGCCAGCAGTGATCCGGGAGGGGAAAAACTGTTTTTT. Amino acids: CASSDPGGEKLFF.

The chain joins TRBV6-1 to TRBJ1-6; TRBD1 aligns across 11 bases. The V gene end was trimmed by 4 bases and the J gene end by 7 bases; junction bases not matched to a gene: 3. CDR3 length: 15 residues. The germline V gene has CDR1 MNHNS and CDR2 SASEGT. The CDR3 DNA is TGTGCCAGCAGTGGGACAGGGGGCAAGAATTCACCCCTCCACTTT. It specifies CASSGTGGKNSPLHF.

The rearrangement links TRBV7-2 to TRBJ1-2; D uncertain. Germline CDR1 reads SGHTA; CDR2 reads FQGNSA. V was pared by 4 bases and J by 3 bases, with 15 bases between. The length of the CDR3 is 15 residues. The CDR3 region has the DNA TGTGCCAGCAGCTCCTTTCTGGATTGGGACTATGGCTACACCTTC. Protein sequence: CASSSFLDWDYGYTF. The entire variable domain, with the rest obtained from reference TRBV7-2 and TRBJ1-2, is as follows: GAGVSQSPSNKVTEKGKDVELRCDPISGHTALYWYRQSLGQGLEFLIYFQGNSAPDKSGLPSDRFSAERTGGSVSTLTIQRTQQEDSAVYLCASSSFLDWDYGYTFGSGTRLTVV.

The chain recombines TRBV11-2 with TRBJ2-2; possible D gene TRBD2, 6 bases. Per germline, CDR1 SGHAT and CDR2 FQNNGV. The CDR3 runs to 12 residues. The V gene lost 6 bases and the J gene lost 8 bases, with 10 bases spanning the gap. As DNA, the CDR3 is TGTGCCAGCAGACTAGCAATGGGGGAGCTGTTTTTT. Protein sequence: CASRLAMGELFF.

This clonotype was recorded a few times. The V and J genes are TRBV5-8 and TRBJ2-5; D gene unclear. The CDR3 runs to 13 residues. V lost 2 bases, J lost 4 bases, and 9 bases lay in between. Germline loops: CDR1 SGHTS, CDR2 YDEGEE. CDR3 nucleotide sequence: TGTGCCAGCAGCTTTGGGGAACGAGAGACCCAGTACTTC. Translated, it gives CASSFGERETQYF.

This clonotype was observed a handful of times. The chain joins TRBV7-8 to TRBJ2-1, with a tentative D call TRBD2 (5 bases). V was trimmed by 5 bases and J by 0 bases, leaving 17 bases between them. Germline V gives CDR1 SGHVS, CDR2 FQNEAQ. CDR3 length: 17 amino acids. CDR3 loop: CASSASRLGSSYNEQFF. The CDR3, as DNA: TGTGCCAGCAGCGCCAGCCGTTTAGGGAGCTCCTACAATGAGCAGTTCTTC.

The chain recombines TRBV5-1 with TRBJ1-3, with D maybe TRBD1 (6 bases). Looked up from germline, CDR1 is SGHRS and CDR2 is YFSETQ. V gave up 4 bases and J gave up 2 bases, with 16 bases separating them. This CDR3 has 16 amino acids. CDR3 in amino acids: CASSVNRAVAGNTIYF. The CDR3 coding sequence is TGCGCCAGCAGCGTTAACAGGGCTGTTGCTGGAAACACCATATATTTT.

This sequence joins TRBV4-1 and TRBJ1-1; 10 positions match TRBD1. The germline V gene has CDR1 MGHRA and CDR2 YSYEKL. The V gene end was trimmed by 1 base and the J gene end by 6 bases; junction bases not matched to a gene: 8. The CDR3 consists of 16 residues. CDR3 bases: TGCGCCAGCAGCCAAGGGAGACAGGGGGCGCGGTCTGAAGCTTTCTTT. This gives the protein CASSQGRQGARSEAFF.

In its sample, this clonotype was seen a few times. The chain employs TRBV12-3 or TRBV12-4 and TRBJ1-1, with D maybe TRBD1 (5 bases). V dropped 3 bases and J dropped 4 bases, with 9 bases sitting between them. This CDR3 is built from 13 residues. The CDR3 region has the DNA TGTGCCAGCAGTTTTCAGGGTAGCACTGAAGCTTTCTTT. It codes for CASSFQGSTEAFF.